This TCR beta chain was captured in a study of T cells in Graves' hyperthyroidism and ophthalmopathy. On the study more broadly: Peripheral blood sampling occurred at initial diagnosis, before any treatment.

Researchers took RNA transcripts and amplified the TCR beta CDR3 regions from them. The HTBI primer set was used in a first-round RT-PCR of the TCR CDR3. TCRdb processed the multiplex PCR reads anew with MiXCR; each CDR3 protein has one entry. The table includes a few hundred thousand distinct CDR3 sequences, roughly 25% detected once. Details on this clonotype: Antigen: not known.

Study-wide results and limits: Blood also showed most of the thyroid clonotypes that were expanded above 0.001. Progression to ophthalmopathy was predicted a median of roughly seven months early. Ophthalmopathy cases were set apart from stable hyperthyroidism by a 13 V-J model.

The origin of this receptor is a man between 45 and 60 years old with Graves' hyperthyroidism. Sequencing input: blood.

CDR3 bases: TGTGCCACCAGTGACCCCGGGACAGGGGGCTCTGAAGAGCAGTACTTC. Its protein is CATSDPGTGGSEEQYF. This chain links TRBV24-1 with TRBJ2-7, with 12 bases that match TRBD1. The CDR3 is 16 residues long. Germline assignment: CDR1 KGHDR and CDR2 SFDVKD. The V and J ends lost 4 bases and 7 bases, in that order; junction bases with no gene match: 10.